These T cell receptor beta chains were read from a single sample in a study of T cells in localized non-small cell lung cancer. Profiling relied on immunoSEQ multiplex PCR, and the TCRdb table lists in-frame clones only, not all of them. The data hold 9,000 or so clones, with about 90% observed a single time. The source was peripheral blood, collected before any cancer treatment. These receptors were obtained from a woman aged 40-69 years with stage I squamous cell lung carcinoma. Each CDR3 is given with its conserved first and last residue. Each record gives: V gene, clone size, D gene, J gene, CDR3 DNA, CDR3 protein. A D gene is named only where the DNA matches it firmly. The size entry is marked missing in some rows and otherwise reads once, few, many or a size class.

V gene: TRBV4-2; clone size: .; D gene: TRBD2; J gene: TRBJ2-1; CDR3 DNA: TGTGCCAGCAGCCAAGCTAGCGGGGGGATCAGCTCCTACAATGAGCAGTTCTTC; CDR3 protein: CASSQASGGISSYNEQFF
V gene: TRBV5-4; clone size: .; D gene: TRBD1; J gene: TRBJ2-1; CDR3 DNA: TGTGCCAGCAACGGACAGGGCCGGGACAATGAGCAGTTCTTC; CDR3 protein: CASNGQGRDNEQFF
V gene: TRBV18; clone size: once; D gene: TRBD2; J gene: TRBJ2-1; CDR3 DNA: TGTGCCAGCTCCCCCGGGAGGGGCAACAATGAGCAGTTCTTC; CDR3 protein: CASSPGRGNNEQFF
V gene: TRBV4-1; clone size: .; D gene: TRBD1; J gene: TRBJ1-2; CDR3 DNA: TGCGCCAGCAGCCAAGTTCAGGGGGACTATGGCTACACCTTC; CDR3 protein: CASSQVQGDYGYTF
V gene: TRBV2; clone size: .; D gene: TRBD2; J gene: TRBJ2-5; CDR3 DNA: TGTGCCAGCAGTGCTTTAGCGGGCCGAGAGACCCAGTACTTC; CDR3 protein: CASSALAGRETQYF
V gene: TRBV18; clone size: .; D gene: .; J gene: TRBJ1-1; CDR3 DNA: TGTGCCAGCTCACTAACGGACAGCACGAACACTGAAGCTTTCTTT; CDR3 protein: CASSLTDSTNTEAFF
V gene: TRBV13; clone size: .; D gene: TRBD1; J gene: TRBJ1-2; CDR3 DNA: TGTGCCAGCAGCCTCAGGGGGCGAGCTAGCGGCTACACCTTC; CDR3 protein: CASSLRGRASGYTF
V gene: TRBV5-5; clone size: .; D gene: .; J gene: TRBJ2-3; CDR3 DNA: TGTGCCAGCAGCTCGAGGTATAGCCCAGATACGCAGTATTTT; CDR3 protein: CASSSRYSPDTQYF
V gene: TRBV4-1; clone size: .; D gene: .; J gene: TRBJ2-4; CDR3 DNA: TGCGCCAGCAGCCAAGGGTTAGGTAGGGGACTAGCCAAAAACATTCAGTACTTC; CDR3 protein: CASSQGLGRGLAKNIQYF
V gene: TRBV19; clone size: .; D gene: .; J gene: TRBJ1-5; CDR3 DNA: TGTGCCAGTAGTATAGATGCGTCTGATCAGCCCCAGCATTTT; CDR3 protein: CASSIDASDQPQHF
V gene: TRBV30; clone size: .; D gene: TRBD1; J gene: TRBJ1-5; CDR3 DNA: TGTGCCTGGAGTACAGGGGGCAGTCAGCCCCAGCATTTT; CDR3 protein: CAWSTGGSQPQHF
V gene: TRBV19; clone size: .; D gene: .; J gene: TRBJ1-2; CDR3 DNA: TGTGCCAGTAGTGCCCTAGTGGGGGCCGGGACGAAAAACTATGGCTACACCTTC; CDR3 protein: CASSALVGAGTKNYGYTF
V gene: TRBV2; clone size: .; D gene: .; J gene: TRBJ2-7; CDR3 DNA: TGTGCCAGCAGTGACATGGTACAGGGAGTTGAGCAGTACTTC; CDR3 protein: CASSDMVQGVEQYF
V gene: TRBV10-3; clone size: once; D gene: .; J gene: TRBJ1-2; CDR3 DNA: TGTGCCATCAGTGACATTGCAGACGGGGACTATGGCTACACCTTC; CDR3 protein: CAISDIADGDYGYTF
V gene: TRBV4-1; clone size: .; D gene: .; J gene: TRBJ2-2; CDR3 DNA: TGCGCCAGCAGCCTTCCCCCCGTCGGGTTCGCGAACACCGGGGAGCTGTTTTTT; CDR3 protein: CASSLPPVGFANTGELFF
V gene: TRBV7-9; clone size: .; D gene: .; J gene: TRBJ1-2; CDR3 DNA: TGTGCCAGTATGACCGACAGGAAACGAACTGGCTACACCTTC; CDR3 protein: CASMTDRKRTGYTF
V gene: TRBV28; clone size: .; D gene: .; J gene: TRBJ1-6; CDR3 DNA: TGTGCCACCCTTTGGGGGGCTTGGAATTCACCCCTCCACTTT; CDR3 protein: CATLWGAWNSPLHF
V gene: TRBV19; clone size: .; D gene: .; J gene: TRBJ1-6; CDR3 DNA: TGTGCCAGTAGTATTGGGACTGAGTATAATTCACCCCTCCACTTT; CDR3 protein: CASSIGTEYNSPLHF
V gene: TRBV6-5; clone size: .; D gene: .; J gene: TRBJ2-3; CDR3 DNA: TGTGCCAGCAGTCACCGGGACTCCAGAGATACGCAGTATTTT; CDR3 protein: CASSHRDSRDTQYF
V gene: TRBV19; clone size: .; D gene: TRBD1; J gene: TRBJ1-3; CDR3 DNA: TGTGCCAGTAGTGATATCGAGGGGGCGCGTAACACCATATATTTT; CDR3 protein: CASSDIEGARNTIYF
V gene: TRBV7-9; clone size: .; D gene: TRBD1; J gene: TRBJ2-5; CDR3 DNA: TGTGCCAGCAGCTTCCTCCAACAGGGGCTTTCGGAGACCCAGTACTTC; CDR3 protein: CASSFLQQGLSETQYF
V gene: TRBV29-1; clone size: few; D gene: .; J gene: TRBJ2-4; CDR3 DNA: TGCAGCGTTGATGACGGCGACATTCAGTACTTC; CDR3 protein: CSVDDGDIQYF
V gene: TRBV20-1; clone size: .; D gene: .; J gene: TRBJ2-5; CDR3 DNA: TGCAGTGCTAGAATTTGGGAGACCCAGTACTTC; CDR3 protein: CSARIWETQYF
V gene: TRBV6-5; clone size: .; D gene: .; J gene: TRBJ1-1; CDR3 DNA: TGTGCCGGCAGTGGAAACACTGAAGCTTTCTTT; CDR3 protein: CAGSGNTEAFF
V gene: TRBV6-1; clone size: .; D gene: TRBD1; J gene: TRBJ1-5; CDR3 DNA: TGTGCCAGCAGTTCACAGGGGGATCAGCCCCAGCATTTT; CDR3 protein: CASSSQGDQPQHF
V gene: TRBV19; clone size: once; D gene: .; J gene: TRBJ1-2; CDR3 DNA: TGTGCCAGTAGTCGGACGGTATACTATGGCTACACCTTC; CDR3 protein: CASSRTVYYGYTF
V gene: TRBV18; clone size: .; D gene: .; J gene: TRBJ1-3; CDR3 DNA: TGTGCCAGCTCAGAGGACACTGGAAACACCATATATTTT; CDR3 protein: CASSEDTGNTIYF
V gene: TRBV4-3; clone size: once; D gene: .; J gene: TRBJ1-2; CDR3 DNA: TGCGCCAGCAGCCAAGGCCTCCCGAAGCATGACTATGGCTACACCTTC; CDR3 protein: CASSQGLPKHDYGYTF
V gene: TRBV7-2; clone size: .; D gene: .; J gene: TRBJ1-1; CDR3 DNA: TGTGCCAGCAGCTCACAGGGCCTCAACACTGAAGCTTTCTTT; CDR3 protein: CASSSQGLNTEAFF
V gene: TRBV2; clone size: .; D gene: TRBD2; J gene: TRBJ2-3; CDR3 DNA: TGTGCCAGCAGGTCCGGGACTAGCGGGGGGGATACGCAGTATTTT; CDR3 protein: CASRSGTSGGDTQYF
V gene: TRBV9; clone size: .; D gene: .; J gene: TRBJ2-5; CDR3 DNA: TGTGCCAGCAGCCTGGGTGGGTGGGAAGAGGAGACCCAGTACTTC; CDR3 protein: CASSLGGWEEETQYF
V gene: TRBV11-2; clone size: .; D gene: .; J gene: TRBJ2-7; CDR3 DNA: TGTGCCAGCAGCTTCACCTCGGGACTTACCTACGAGCAGTACTTC; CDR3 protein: CASSFTSGLTYEQYF
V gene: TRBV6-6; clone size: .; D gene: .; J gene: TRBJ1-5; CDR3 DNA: TGTGCCAGCAGTCCCCAGGGAGCCAATCAGCCCCAGCATTTT; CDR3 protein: CASSPQGANQPQHF
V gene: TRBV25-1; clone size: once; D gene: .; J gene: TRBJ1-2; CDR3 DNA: TGTGCCAGCCTACCCTCCAGGGGAACTAACTATGGCTACACCTTC; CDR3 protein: CASLPSRGTNYGYTF
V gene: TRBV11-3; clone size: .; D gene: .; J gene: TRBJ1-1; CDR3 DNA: TGTGCCAGCAGCTTAACAGAGACCACTGAAGCTTTCTTT; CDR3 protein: CASSLTETTEAFF
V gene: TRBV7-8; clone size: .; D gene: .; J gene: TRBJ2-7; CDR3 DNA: TGTGCCAGCAGCACGCGAAGGGGTCCCTACGAGCAGTACTTC; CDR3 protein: CASSTRRGPYEQYF
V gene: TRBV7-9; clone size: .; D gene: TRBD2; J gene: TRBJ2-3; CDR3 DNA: TGTGCCAGCAGCCCGGGACTAGCGGGGGATACGCAGTATTTT; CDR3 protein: CASSPGLAGDTQYF
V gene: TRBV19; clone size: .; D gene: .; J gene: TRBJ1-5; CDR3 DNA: TGTGCCAGTAGTATTCTGGGCTTTTATAGCAATCAGCCCCAGCATTTT; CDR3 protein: CASSILGFYSNQPQHF
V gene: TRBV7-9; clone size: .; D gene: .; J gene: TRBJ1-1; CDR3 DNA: TGTGCCAGCAGCTACGGGTTCACTGAAGCTTTCTTT; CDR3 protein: CASSYGFTEAFF
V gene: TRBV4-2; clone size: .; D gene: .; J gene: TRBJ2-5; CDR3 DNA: TGTGCCAGCAGCCAACATCTCGGAGAGACCCAGTACTTC; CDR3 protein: CASSQHLGETQYF
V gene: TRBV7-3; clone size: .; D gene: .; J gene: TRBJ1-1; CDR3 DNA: TGTGCCAGCAGCGAAGCGGGCCCGGGGACTGAAGCTTTCTTT; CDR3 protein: CASSEAGPGTEAFF
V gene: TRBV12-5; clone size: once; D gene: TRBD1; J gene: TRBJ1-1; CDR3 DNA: TGTGCTAGTGGTTTGGTTATTGTTGGGGCAGGGGGCAGTACTGAAGCTTTCTTT; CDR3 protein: CASGLVIVGAGGSTEAFF
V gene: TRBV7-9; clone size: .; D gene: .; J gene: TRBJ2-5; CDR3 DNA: TGTGCCAGCAGCCTAGGGGGTCAACGGGAGACCCAGTACTTC; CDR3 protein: CASSLGGQRETQYF